The rows below give T cell receptor beta chains drawn from one sample of a study of human T cells and chemical hapten exposure. TCRdb fed the RACE reads into MiXCR, producing one record per CDR3 protein. The table lists roughly 69,000 distinct CDR3 sequences, about a tenth of them singletons. Specimen: whole blood, collected in connection with sensitization to the hapten diphenylcyclopropenone (DPC). These receptors came from a woman between 45 and 60 years old with alopecia areata. Some clones in this sample may be carry-over from other donors' samples. Each CDR3 is given with its conserved first and last residue. D genes are given only for firm matches. Only part of the rows carry a size: once, few, many, or a class if the clone is expanded.

D,length,V,J,size,DNA,CDR3
-,17,TRBV7-8,TRBJ2-5,-,TGTGCCAGCAGTCAACCTGTCCCCGGTGCCGGTCAAGAGACCCAGTACTTC,CASSQPVPGAGQETQYF
-,12,TRBV12-3/TRBV12-4,TRBJ1-1,-,TGTGCCAGCAGTTTACGGACCACTGAAGCTTTCTTT,CASSLRTTEAFF
-,14,TRBV7-2,TRBJ2-1,-,TGTGCCAGCAGCTTGGTCTTAAGGGGGACCGAGCAGTTCTTC,CASSLVLRGTEQFF
TRBD2,15,TRBV7-2,TRBJ2-1,few,TGTGCCAGCAGCCTAGCGGGAGGGACATACAATGAGCAGTTCTTC,CASSLAGGTYNEQFF
-,13,TRBV20-1,TRBJ1-1,-,TGCAGTGCTACACGGGACATGAACACTGAAGCTTTCTTT,CSATRDMNTEAFF
-,20,TRBV6-2/TRBV6-3,TRBJ2-3,few,TGTGCCAGCAGTTACTCTGTCACCTCGGAGGGCAGAACTAGCACAGATACGCAGTATTTT,CASSYSVTSEGRTSTDTQYF
-,12,TRBV5-6,TRBJ1-2,-,TGTGCCAGCAGGATTACTGACGATGGCTACACCTTC,CASRITDDGYTF
TRBD1,16,TRBV30,TRBJ1-6,few,TGTGCCTGGAGTCCACTGACAGGGGATCATAATTCACCCCTCCACTTT,CAWSPLTGDHNSPLHF
-,15,TRBV7-6,TRBJ2-1,many,TGTGCCAGCAGCTTAGTGGGATTAAACTACAATGAGCAGTTCTTC,CASSLVGLNYNEQFF
TRBD1,14,TRBV19,TRBJ1-1,many,TGTGCCAGTACCCAATGGGGACAGTTCCCTGAAGCTTTCTTT,CASTQWGQFPEAFF
-,12,TRBV10-2,TRBJ2-3,-,TGCGCCAGCAGTGAATTTTTGGATACGCAGTATTTT,CASSEFLDTQYF
-,13,TRBV12-3/TRBV12-4,TRBJ2-1,-,TGTGCCAGCAGTTTAGTAGGGGGTGCAGGGCAGTTCTTC,CASSLVGGAGQFF
TRBD2,15,TRBV4-2,TRBJ2-7,once,TGTGCCAGCAGCCGGGGAGCGGGGCCAACCTACGAGCAGTACTTC,CASSRGAGPTYEQYF
-,15,TRBV7-8,TRBJ2-3,many,TGTGCCAGCAGCTTAGCGGGGCCCTCCATAGATACGCAGTATTTT,CASSLAGPSIDTQYF
TRBD2,12,TRBV29-1,TRBJ2-7,few,TGCAGCGTTGCAAGCGGGATCTACGAGCAGTACTTC,CSVASGIYEQYF
-,15,TRBV24-1,TRBJ2-5,-,TGTGCCACCAGTGCCATAGGACGGAACCAAGAGACCCAGTACTTC,CATSAIGRNQETQYF
TRBD1,17,TRBV11-2,TRBJ2-3,few,TGTGCCAGCAGCTTAGATCCAGGGGGAGCGGGCACAGATACGCAGTATTTT,CASSLDPGGAGTDTQYF
TRBD1,14,TRBV11-2,TRBJ2-5,many,TGTGCCAGCAGCTTTACAGGGGGCGGAGAGACCCAGTACTTC,CASSFTGGGETQYF
-,15,TRBV27,TRBJ1-5,-,TGTGCCAGCAGTTTATCCTACAAGGACAATCAGCCCCAGCATTTT,CASSLSYKDNQPQHF
TRBD1,15,TRBV18,TRBJ2-1,few,TGTGCCAGCTCACCAACAGGGGGCTGGGACAATGAGCAGTTCTTC,CASSPTGGWDNEQFF
-,16,TRBV21-1,TRBJ1-4,once,TGTGCCAGCAGCAAAGAGTACAGGGGAACTAATGAAAAACTGTTTTTT,CASSKEYRGTNEKLFF
-,11,TRBV20-1,TRBJ1-1,few,TGCAGTGGGGGGGGCGACACTGAAGCTTTCTTT,CSGGGDTEAFF
TRBD2,15,TRBV20-1,TRBJ2-3,-,TGCAGTGCCGGAATAGCGGGGAACGTCGCAGATACGCAGTATTTT,CSAGIAGNVADTQYF
TRBD2,14,TRBV5-4,TRBJ2-5,many,TGTGCCAGCAGCCCCGGGACTAGGGGAGAGACCCAGTACTTC,CASSPGTRGETQYF
TRBD1,13,TRBV2,TRBJ2-5,many,TGTGCCAGCCAGATTGACAGGGGGGAGACCCAGTACTTC,CASQIDRGETQYF
-,13,TRBV4-2,TRBJ1-2,-,TGTGCCAGCAGCCAAGATGGGCAGGATGGCTACACCTTC,CASSQDGQDGYTF
-,15,TRBV7-3,TRBJ2-3,-,TGTGCCAGCAGCTTAAGGGGGAAGATTTTAGATACGCAGTATTTT,CASSLRGKILDTQYF
TRBD1,15,TRBV12-3/TRBV12-4,TRBJ1-6,many,TGTGCCAGCAGATCCACACAGGGGTGGAATTCACCCCTCCACTTT,CASRSTQGWNSPLHF
TRBD2,15,TRBV12-3/TRBV12-4,TRBJ2-2,-,TGTGCCAGCAGTTTACTGGCGGGAGTAGCCGGGGAGCTGTTTTTT,CASSLLAGVAGELFF
TRBD1,14,TRBV3-1,TRBJ2-5,few,TGTGCCAGCAGTTTCACAGGGGGCGATGAGACCCAGTACTTC,CASSFTGGDETQYF
-,14,TRBV5-1,TRBJ2-5,few,TGCGCCAGCAGCTCGGGACCCGGCCAAGAGACCCAGTACTTC,CASSSGPGQETQYF
-,13,TRBV11-2,TRBJ1-3,-,TGTGCCAGCAGCTTAGCCCACCTAAACACCATATATTTT,CASSLAHLNTIYF
-,15,TRBV19,TRBJ1-4,few,TGTGCCAGTAGCGAAACCGGAACAACTAATGAAAAACTGTTTTTT,CASSETGTTNEKLFF
-,16,TRBV5-1,TRBJ2-3,many,TGCGCCAGCAGCTGGGAAACCCCCCCCTCGACAGATACGCAGTATTTT,CASSWETPPSTDTQYF
-,13,TRBV29-1,TRBJ2-7,many,TGCAGCGTTGCCCAGATAGGTCCCTACGAGCAGTACTTC,CSVAQIGPYEQYF
-,13,TRBV6-2/TRBV6-3,TRBJ1-2,many,TGTGCCAGCCGCCGACAAGCTAACTATGGCTACACCTTC,CASRRQANYGYTF
-,14,TRBV29-1,TRBJ2-2,few,TGCAGCGTTGAAATGGCAGCCCACACCGGGGAGCTGTTTTTT,CSVEMAAHTGELFF
-,17,TRBV7-8,TRBJ2-6,-,TGTGCCAGCAGCTTAGATAGCTTATTCTCTGGGGCCAACGTCCTGACTTTC,CASSLDSLFSGANVLTF
-,15,TRBV7-6,TRBJ2-5,many,TGTGCCAGCAGCTTATCGTGGGGACGCGGAGAGACCCAGTACTTC,CASSLSWGRGETQYF
TRBD1,14,TRBV12-3/TRBV12-4,TRBJ1-5,many,TGTGCCAGCAGTCTGACAGGGGAGAGTCAGCCCCAGCATTTT,CASSLTGESQPQHF
TRBD2,14,TRBV20-1,TRBJ2-5,many,TGCAGTGCTAGGGTACCGGGAGGGGGAGAGACCCAGTACTTC,CSARVPGGGETQYF
TRBD1,14,TRBV20-1,TRBJ2-7,-,TGCAGTGCTAGAGCGGGGGACAGGGTTTACGAGCAGTACTTC,CSARAGDRVYEQYF
TRBD1,13,TRBV7-9,TRBJ2-7,few,TGTGCCAGCAGTCCGACAGGGGGCTACGAGCAGTACTTC,CASSPTGGYEQYF
-,13,TRBV20-1,TRBJ1-5,-,TGCAGTGCTAGTGTGGGTAGCAATCAGCCCCAGCATTTT,CSASVGSNQPQHF
-,10,TRBV29-1,TRBJ1-1,few,TGCAGCGGAGAAGCGGGGGAAGCTTTCTTT,CSGEAGEAFF
TRBD2,15,TRBV19,TRBJ2-4,-,TGTGCCAGTAGCCCTCTAGCGGGATTCAAAAACATTCAGTACTTC,CASSPLAGFKNIQYF
-,12,TRBV29-1,TRBJ1-2,few,TGCAGCGTTGGGGCAGCTAACTATGGCTACACCTTC,CSVGAANYGYTF
-,16,TRBV11-2,TRBJ2-5,few,TGTGCCAGCAGCCTTGGGGCGGGCCCGAGCCAAGAGACCCAGTACTTC,CASSLGAGPSQETQYF
-,17,TRBV3-2,TRBJ1-3,-,TGTGCCAGCAGCCAAAGTACAGAGTGGCGATGGGGAAACACCATATATTTT,CASSQSTEWRWGNTIYF
TRBD2,14,TRBV7-6,TRBJ2-7,many,TGTGCCAGCAGCCCTGCCTGGGGGGGCTACGAGCAGTACTTC,CASSPAWGGYEQYF
-,16,TRBV2,TRBJ2-7,-,TGTGCCAGCAGATCCGCCGGGGGGCCTAAAACCTACGAGCAGTACTTC,CASRSAGGPKTYEQYF
-,13,TRBV13,TRBJ2-4,few,TGTGCCAGCAGCATCCAGGGGAAAAACATTCAGTACTTC,CASSIQGKNIQYF
-,14,TRBV3-1,TRBJ1-1,many,TGTGCCAGCAGCCACCAGGACAGGAACACTGAAGCTTTCTTT,CASSHQDRNTEAFF
-,14,TRBV6-2/TRBV6-3,TRBJ1-2,many,TGTGCCAGCAGGAAGGTCGCCGAGTGGTATGGCTACACCTTC,CASRKVAEWYGYTF